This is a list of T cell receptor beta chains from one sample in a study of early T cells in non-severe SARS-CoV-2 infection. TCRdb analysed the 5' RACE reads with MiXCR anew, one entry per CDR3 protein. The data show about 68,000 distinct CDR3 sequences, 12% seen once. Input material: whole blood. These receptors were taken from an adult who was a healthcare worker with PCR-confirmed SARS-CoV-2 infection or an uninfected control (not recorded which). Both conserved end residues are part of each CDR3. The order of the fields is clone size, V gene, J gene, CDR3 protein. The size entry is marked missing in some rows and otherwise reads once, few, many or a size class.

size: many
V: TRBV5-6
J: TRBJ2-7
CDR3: CASSPHRASEQYF

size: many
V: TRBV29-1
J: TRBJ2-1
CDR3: CSTQLDPGYNEQFF

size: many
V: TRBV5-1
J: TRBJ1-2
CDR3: CASSLLRTGYGYTF

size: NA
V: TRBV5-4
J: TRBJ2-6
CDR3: CASSLIPGDSGANVLTF

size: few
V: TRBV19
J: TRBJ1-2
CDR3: CASTPSGSNYGYTF

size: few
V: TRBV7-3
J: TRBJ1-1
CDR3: CASSLRRLGQGTEAFF

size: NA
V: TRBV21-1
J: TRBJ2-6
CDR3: CASSAPRWNSGANVLTF

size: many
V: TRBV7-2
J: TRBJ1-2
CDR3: CASSLAFYGYTF

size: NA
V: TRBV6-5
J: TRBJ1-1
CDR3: CASSMDRENTEAFF

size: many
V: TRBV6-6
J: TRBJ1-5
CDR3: CASRQGLGNQPQHF

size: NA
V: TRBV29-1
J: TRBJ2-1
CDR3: CSVANNEQFF

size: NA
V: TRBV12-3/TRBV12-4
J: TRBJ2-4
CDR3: CASSLGRAQNIQYF

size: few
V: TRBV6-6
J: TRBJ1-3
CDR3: CASSSTGFSGNTIYF

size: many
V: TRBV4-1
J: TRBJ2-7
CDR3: CASSQELTRGAYEQYF

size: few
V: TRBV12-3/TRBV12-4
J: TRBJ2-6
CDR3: CASSFRSGANVLTF

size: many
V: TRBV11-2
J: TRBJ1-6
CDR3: CASSLVWNSPLHF

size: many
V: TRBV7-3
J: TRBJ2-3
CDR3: CASSLIPGTGRKPTVADTQYF

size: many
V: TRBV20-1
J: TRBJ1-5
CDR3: CSALDRGWSQPQHF

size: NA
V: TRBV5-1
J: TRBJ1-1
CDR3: CASSPGRGGMNTEAFF

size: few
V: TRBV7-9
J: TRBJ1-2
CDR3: CASSEGVNYGYTF

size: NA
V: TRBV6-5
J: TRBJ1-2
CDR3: CASSHNREDYGYTF

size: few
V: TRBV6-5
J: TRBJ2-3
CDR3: CASSPQGASTDTQYF

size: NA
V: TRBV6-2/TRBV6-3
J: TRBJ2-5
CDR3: CASSPDYQETQYF

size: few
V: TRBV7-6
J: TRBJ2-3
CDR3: CASSNRQSSTDTQYF